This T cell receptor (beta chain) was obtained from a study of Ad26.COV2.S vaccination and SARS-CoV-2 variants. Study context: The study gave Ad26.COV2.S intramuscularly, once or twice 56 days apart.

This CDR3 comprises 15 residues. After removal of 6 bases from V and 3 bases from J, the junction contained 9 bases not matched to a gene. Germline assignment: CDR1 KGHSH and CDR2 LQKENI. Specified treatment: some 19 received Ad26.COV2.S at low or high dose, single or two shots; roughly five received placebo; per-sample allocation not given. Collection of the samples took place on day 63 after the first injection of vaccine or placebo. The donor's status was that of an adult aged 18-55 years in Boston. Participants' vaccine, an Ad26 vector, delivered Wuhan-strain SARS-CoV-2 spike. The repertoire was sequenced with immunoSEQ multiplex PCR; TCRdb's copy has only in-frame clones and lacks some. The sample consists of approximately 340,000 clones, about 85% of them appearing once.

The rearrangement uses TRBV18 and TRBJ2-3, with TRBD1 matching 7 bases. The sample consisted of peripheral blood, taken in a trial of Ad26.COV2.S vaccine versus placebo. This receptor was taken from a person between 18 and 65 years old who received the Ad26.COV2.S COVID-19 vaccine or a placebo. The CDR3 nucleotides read TGTGCCAGCTCCTCCTTGACAGGGAGTACAGATACGCAGTATTTT. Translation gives CASSSLTGSTDTQYF.